This is a list of T cell receptor beta chains from one sample in a study of OX40 agonist ivuxolimab in advanced cancers. TCRdb's copy holds only in-frame clones and misses some; the assay was immunoSEQ multiplex PCR. This table holds over 90,000 clones, 65% to 90% found once. The input for sequencing was CD4+ or CD8+ T cells sorted from blood, taken in a trial of the OX40 agonist ivuxolimab. Source of these receptors: an adult with an advanced solid tumor such as melanoma, head and neck, liver or kidney cancer. CDR3s include the opening cysteine and the closing phenylalanine or tryptophan.

TRBV10-2	TRBJ2-7	CASRTELYEQYF
TRBV11-2	TRBJ2-7	CASSLVQGAYEQYF
TRBV7-2	TRBJ1-6	CASSLGRPSNSPLHF
TRBV5-6	TRBJ2-4	CASSHSGTGGNIQYF
TRBV10-3	TRBJ2-4	CAISEGIAGGNIQYF
TRBV10-1	TRBJ2-1	CASSESRLEPYSYNEQFF
TRBV30	TRBJ2-2	CAWSGGLAGDTGELFF
TRBV5-1	TRBJ2-5	CASSLPASTETQYF
TRBV15	TRBJ1-1	CATSRASTDNTEAFF
TRBV6-1	TRBJ2-7	CASRAGSYEQYF
TRBV14	TRBJ1-2	CASSRDYNYGYTF
TRBV5-1	TRBJ2-3	CASSLPLAGETDTQYF
TRBV14	TRBJ2-6	CASSQVQVYGANVLTF
TRBV10-3	TRBJ1-5	CAIRSGDKGPQHF
TRBV6-5	TRBJ1-2	CATADRDSNYGYTF
TRBV6-6	TRBJ2-6	CASRQGIGANVLTF
TRBV6-5	TRBJ2-1	CASSSPGTGGFNEQFF
TRBV19	TRBJ2-2	CASSRREGIGELFF
TRBV9	TRBJ2-1	CASSVAREGLYEQFF
TRBV11-1	TRBJ2-1	CASSSGTSGDEQFF
TRBV5-5	TRBJ1-5	CASSLGLGQTSNQPQHF
TRBV19	TRBJ2-2	CASIRTGPNTGELFF
TRBV10-3	TRBJ2-6	CATGTSGANVLTF
TRBV29-1	TRBJ2-7	CSVSPVGELAGGSRGEQYF
TRBV6-6	TRBJ2-7	CASSYSPGTPTYEQYF
TRBV9	TRBJ2-5	CASSVGQAQETQYF
TRBV15	TRBJ2-3	CATSRDWTNTDTQYF
TRBV11-3	TRBJ2-6	CASSPQNLRGTTAGANVLTF
TRBV5-1	TRBJ2-7	CASSSGQGTYEQYF
TRBV7-9	TRBJ2-6	CASSTPGANVLTF
TRBV5-4	TRBJ1-1	CASSITGGAGTEAFF
TRBV7-8	TRBJ1-5	CASSSNNQPQHF
TRBV29-1	TRBJ1-3	CSVTGLTGNTIYF
TRBV5-1	TRBJ2-5	CASSLGVGDQETQYF
TRBV27	TRBJ1-1	CASKEKGRGRDTEAFF
TRBV11-2	TRBJ1-2	CASSTGTVYGYTF
TRBV19	TRBJ1-2	CASSRGLQGADGYTF
TRBV30	TRBJ1-3	CAWSVLRDTIYF
TRBV5-1	TRBJ1-1	CASRVMNTEAFF
TRBV28	TRBJ1-5	CASSQTGSYSNQPQHF
TRBV2	TRBJ2-2	CASIGQGPNTGELFF
TRBV7-2	TRBJ2-1	CASSPTTGLAPYNEQFF
TRBV7-2	TRBJ2-7	CASSSGGIAGGREQYF
TRBV7-9	TRBJ2-2	CASSLAAGTGELFF
TRBV30	TRBJ2-1	CAYGQGAYNEQFF
TRBV4-1	TRBJ2-3	CASSQGAGVSTDTQYF
TRBV29-1	TRBJ2-7	CSVIPGQGTYEQYF
TRBV6-6	TRBJ2-7	CASRGGAGRHEQYF
TRBV7-7	TRBJ2-5	CASSRQGEETQYF
TRBV7-2	TRBJ2-2	CASRRERGTGELFF
TRBV5-4	TRBJ1-1	CASSLAHSLNTEAFF
TRBV29-1	TRBJ1-1	CSVGTVLGGAFF
TRBV2	TRBJ1-2	CASIVDSYYGYTF